Listed below are T cell receptor beta chains from one sample, sequenced in a study of T-cell memory formation after mild COVID-19. TCRdb re-called the 5' RACE reads through MiXCR, storing one row per CDR3 protein. In the table there are more than 300,000 distinct CDR3 sequences, more than 13% of which are singletons. The material sequenced was PBMCs or a T cell subset sorted from them (not recorded which). The receptor set was obtained from a man younger than 30 who had mild COVID-19 (a few samples of this study predate the infection). Cell type and time point are not known. The CDR3 runs from the conserved cysteine through the conserved F or W. The D gene is left open where the match is weak. Only part of the rows carry a size: once, few, many, or a class if the clone is expanded.

len: 14
j_gene: TRBJ2-7
abundance: few
d_gene: TRBD1
v_gene: TRBV5-1
CDR3aa: CASSTGTGAYEQYF
CDR3nt: TGCGCCAGCAGCACCGGGACAGGGGCCTACGAGCAGTACTTC

len: 13
j_gene: TRBJ2-3
abundance: NA
d_gene: NA
v_gene: TRBV9
CDR3aa: CASSVVNTDTQYF
CDR3nt: TGTGCCAGCAGCGTAGTCAACACAGATACGCAGTATTTT

len: 14
j_gene: TRBJ1-2
abundance: NA
d_gene: NA
v_gene: TRBV5-1
CDR3aa: CASSPGFRNYGYTF
CDR3nt: TGCGCCAGCAGCCCAGGGTTCCGCAACTATGGCTACACCTTC

len: 13
j_gene: TRBJ1-6
abundance: few
d_gene: NA
v_gene: TRBV27
CDR3aa: CASSLLPDSPLHF
CDR3nt: TGTGCCAGCAGTTTATTACCCGATTCACCCCTCCACTTT

len: 14
j_gene: TRBJ1-2
abundance: NA
d_gene: TRBD1
v_gene: TRBV12-3/TRBV12-4
CDR3aa: CASSTAGGNYGYTF
CDR3nt: TGTGCCAGCAGTACGGCAGGGGGTAACTATGGCTACACCTTC

len: 15
j_gene: TRBJ2-3
abundance: few
d_gene: NA
v_gene: TRBV20-1
CDR3aa: CSAPPSPVLTDTQYF
CDR3nt: TGCAGTGCCCCCCCCTCGCCGGTTTTGACAGATACGCAGTATTTT

len: 13
j_gene: TRBJ2-7
abundance: NA
d_gene: TRBD1
v_gene: TRBV7-8
CDR3aa: CASLLAGGYEQYF
CDR3nt: TGTGCCAGCCTTCTGGCAGGGGGCTACGAGCAGTACTTC

len: 13
j_gene: TRBJ1-5
abundance: NA
d_gene: NA
v_gene: TRBV5-1
CDR3aa: CASSFQEGQPQHF
CDR3nt: TGCGCCAGCAGCTTCCAGGAGGGGCAGCCCCAGCATTTT

len: 15
j_gene: TRBJ2-3
abundance: NA
d_gene: NA
v_gene: TRBV5-1
CDR3aa: CASSLANPLTDTQYF
CDR3nt: TGCGCCAGCAGCTTGGCTAATCCTCTCACAGATACGCAGTATTTT

len: 15
j_gene: TRBJ2-5
abundance: few
d_gene: NA
v_gene: TRBV6-2/TRBV6-3
CDR3aa: CASSYLQAHLETQYF
CDR3nt: TGTGCCAGCAGTTATCTGCAGGCTCACTTGGAGACCCAGTACTTC

len: 15
j_gene: TRBJ2-1
abundance: many
d_gene: TRBD1
v_gene: TRBV6-5
CDR3aa: CASTLQGHGYNEQFF
CDR3nt: TGTGCCAGCACCTTACAGGGGCATGGCTACAATGAGCAGTTCTTC

len: 18
j_gene: TRBJ2-5
abundance: many
d_gene: NA
v_gene: TRBV10-3
CDR3aa: CAISDLRSGGRLIETQYF
CDR3nt: TGTGCCATCAGTGACCTTAGGTCCGGCGGCCGGTTGATCGAGACCCAGTACTTC

len: 15
j_gene: TRBJ1-5
abundance: few
d_gene: TRBD1
v_gene: TRBV6-1
CDR3aa: CASSGNQGVGQPQHF
CDR3nt: TGTGCCAGCAGTGGGAATCAGGGGGTTGGCCAGCCCCAGCATTTT

len: 14
j_gene: TRBJ1-5
abundance: NA
d_gene: TRBD1
v_gene: TRBV20-1
CDR3aa: CSATRTGGLQPQHF
CDR3nt: TGCAGTGCTACCCGGACAGGAGGGCTCCAGCCCCAGCATTTT

len: 15
j_gene: TRBJ2-5
abundance: many
d_gene: TRBD2
v_gene: TRBV10-3
CDR3aa: CAISEAAGVGETQYF
CDR3nt: TGTGCCATCAGTGAGGCAGCGGGGGTCGGGGAGACCCAGTACTTC

len: 15
j_gene: TRBJ2-1
abundance: NA
d_gene: NA
v_gene: TRBV6-1
CDR3aa: CASSEGRPGYNEQFF
CDR3nt: TGTGCCAGCAGTGAAGGGAGGCCTGGCTACAATGAGCAGTTCTTC

len: 12
j_gene: TRBJ1-2
abundance: few
d_gene: TRBD1
v_gene: TRBV29-1
CDR3aa: CSVGDRNYGYTF
CDR3nt: TGCAGCGTTGGGGACAGGAACTATGGCTACACCTTC

len: 15
j_gene: TRBJ1-5
abundance: few
d_gene: NA
v_gene: TRBV4-1
CDR3aa: CASSPSGGSNQPQHF
CDR3nt: TGCGCCAGCAGCCCCAGCGGTGGCAGCAATCAGCCCCAGCATTTT

len: 15
j_gene: TRBJ1-5
abundance: NA
d_gene: NA
v_gene: TRBV5-5
CDR3aa: CASSLPGVRDQPQHF
CDR3nt: TGTGCCAGCAGCCTTCCCGGGGTCCGAGATCAGCCCCAGCATTTT

len: 17
j_gene: TRBJ2-6
abundance: few
d_gene: NA
v_gene: TRBV5-1
CDR3aa: CASSLSGRNSGANVLTF
CDR3nt: TGCGCCAGCAGCTTGTCAGGGAGAAACTCTGGGGCCAACGTCCTGACTTTC

len: 16
j_gene: TRBJ1-2
abundance: NA
d_gene: TRBD1
v_gene: TRBV28
CDR3aa: CASSLHSGQGGYGYTF
CDR3nt: TGTGCCAGCAGTCTACACTCGGGACAGGGTGGCTATGGCTACACCTTC

len: 14
j_gene: TRBJ1-2
abundance: few
d_gene: NA
v_gene: TRBV7-2
CDR3aa: CASSRGQINYGYTF
CDR3nt: TGTGCCAGCAGCCGCGGACAGATTAACTATGGCTACACCTTC

len: 14
j_gene: TRBJ2-7
abundance: NA
d_gene: TRBD1
v_gene: TRBV12-3/TRBV12-4
CDR3aa: CASKRQGLLYEQYF
CDR3nt: TGTGCCAGCAAGCGACAGGGCCTACTCTACGAGCAGTACTTC

len: 15
j_gene: TRBJ1-6
abundance: few
d_gene: NA
v_gene: TRBV7-6
CDR3aa: CASSLDPGSVRALHF
CDR3nt: TGTGCCAGCAGCTTAGATCCCGGTTCGGTGCGGGCCCTCCACTTT

len: 11
j_gene: TRBJ1-2
abundance: many
d_gene: NA
v_gene: TRBV20-1
CDR3aa: CSAQGGYGYTF
CDR3nt: TGCAGTGCCCAAGGAGGGTATGGCTACACCTTC

len: 14
j_gene: TRBJ2-6
abundance: few
d_gene: NA
v_gene: TRBV20-1
CDR3aa: CSAVTSSGANVLTF
CDR3nt: TGCAGTGCTGTAACTAGCTCTGGGGCCAACGTCCTGACTTTC

len: 14
j_gene: TRBJ1-1
abundance: NA
d_gene: NA
v_gene: TRBV28
CDR3aa: CASSLRQVSAEAFF
CDR3nt: TGTGCCAGCAGTCTGAGACAGGTTAGCGCTGAAGCTTTCTTT

len: 15
j_gene: TRBJ2-4
abundance: NA
d_gene: TRBD1
v_gene: TRBV20-1
CDR3aa: CSARDPGQGRDIQYF
CDR3nt: TGCAGTGCTAGAGATCCCGGACAGGGTAGGGACATTCAGTACTTC

len: 14
j_gene: TRBJ1-1
abundance: NA
d_gene: TRBD1
v_gene: TRBV7-2
CDR3aa: CASSLDRGEMRAFF
CDR3nt: TGTGCCAGCAGCCTCGACAGGGGAGAAATGAGAGCTTTCTTT

len: 14
j_gene: TRBJ2-5
abundance: many
d_gene: NA
v_gene: TRBV7-9
CDR3aa: CASSFRTNQETQYF
CDR3nt: TGTGCCAGCAGCTTCAGGACAAACCAAGAGACCCAGTACTTC

len: 12
j_gene: TRBJ1-2
abundance: few
d_gene: NA
v_gene: TRBV20-1
CDR3aa: CSARFKIYGYTF
CDR3nt: TGCAGTGCTAGGTTCAAAATCTATGGCTACACCTTC

len: 14
j_gene: TRBJ1-5
abundance: NA
d_gene: NA
v_gene: TRBV9
CDR3aa: CASGEGKGNQPQHF
CDR3nt: TGTGCCAGCGGGGAAGGAAAAGGCAATCAGCCCCAGCATTTT

len: 18
j_gene: TRBJ2-7
abundance: many
d_gene: TRBD1
v_gene: TRBV5-1
CDR3aa: CASSGATGPNPMGYEQYF
CDR3nt: TGCGCCAGCAGCGGGGCGACAGGGCCCAACCCAATGGGCTACGAGCAGTACTTC

len: 14
j_gene: TRBJ2-3
abundance: NA
d_gene: NA
v_gene: TRBV5-1
CDR3aa: CASSLQGLADTQYF
CDR3nt: TGCGCCAGCAGCTTACAGGGTCTAGCAGATACGCAGTATTTT

len: 15
j_gene: TRBJ2-3
abundance: NA
d_gene: NA
v_gene: TRBV4-2
CDR3aa: CASSQEKNPTDTQYF
CDR3nt: TGTGCCAGCAGCCAAGAAAAGAACCCCACAGATACGCAGTATTTT

len: 16
j_gene: TRBJ2-1
abundance: NA
d_gene: NA
v_gene: TRBV5-1
CDR3aa: CASSLSAGTLNNEQFF
CDR3nt: TGCGCCAGCAGCTTGTCTGCGGGGACGCTAAACAATGAGCAGTTCTTC